Sequencing of this T cell receptor beta chain was carried out in a study of shared clonotypes between healthy human individuals. Points from the study as a whole: A generally larger estimated richness was seen in naive subsets than in memory subsets. The expectation was that sequencing depth would affect clonotype sharing among donors.

Clones were read by immunoSEQ multiplex PCR, and TCRdb kept only the in-frame ones, dropping some. The data contain about 1 million clones, more than 65% of them seen just once; the ten biggest clones take up approximately 1.5%. This clone was detected once. Its antigen is unknown. Other nucleotide sequences from this sample produce the same CDR3. The sequencing input was memory CD4+ T cells sorted from blood. Subset given: CD45RA-negative fraction. This clonotype originated in a man aged 18 to 35 in good health.

The CDR3 loop reads CASSPGQNYGYTF. In nucleotides, the CDR3 is TGTGCCAGCTCGCCTGGACAGAACTATGGCTACACCTTC. J is TRBJ1-2 and V is TRBV18; a possible D gene is TRBD1 (6 bases). Germline V gene sequence: CDR1 KGHSH, CDR2 LQKENI. The V gene lost 6 bases and the J gene lost 2 bases, with 10 bases spanning the gap. This CDR3 is built from 13 residues. The whole variable domain, filled in from reference TRBV18 and TRBJ1-2, reads NAGVMQNPRHLVRRRGQEARLRCSPMKGHSHVYWYRQLPEEGLKFMVYLQKENIIDESGMPKERFSAEFPKEGPSILRIQQVVRGDSAAYFCASSPGQNYGYTFGSGTRLTVV.